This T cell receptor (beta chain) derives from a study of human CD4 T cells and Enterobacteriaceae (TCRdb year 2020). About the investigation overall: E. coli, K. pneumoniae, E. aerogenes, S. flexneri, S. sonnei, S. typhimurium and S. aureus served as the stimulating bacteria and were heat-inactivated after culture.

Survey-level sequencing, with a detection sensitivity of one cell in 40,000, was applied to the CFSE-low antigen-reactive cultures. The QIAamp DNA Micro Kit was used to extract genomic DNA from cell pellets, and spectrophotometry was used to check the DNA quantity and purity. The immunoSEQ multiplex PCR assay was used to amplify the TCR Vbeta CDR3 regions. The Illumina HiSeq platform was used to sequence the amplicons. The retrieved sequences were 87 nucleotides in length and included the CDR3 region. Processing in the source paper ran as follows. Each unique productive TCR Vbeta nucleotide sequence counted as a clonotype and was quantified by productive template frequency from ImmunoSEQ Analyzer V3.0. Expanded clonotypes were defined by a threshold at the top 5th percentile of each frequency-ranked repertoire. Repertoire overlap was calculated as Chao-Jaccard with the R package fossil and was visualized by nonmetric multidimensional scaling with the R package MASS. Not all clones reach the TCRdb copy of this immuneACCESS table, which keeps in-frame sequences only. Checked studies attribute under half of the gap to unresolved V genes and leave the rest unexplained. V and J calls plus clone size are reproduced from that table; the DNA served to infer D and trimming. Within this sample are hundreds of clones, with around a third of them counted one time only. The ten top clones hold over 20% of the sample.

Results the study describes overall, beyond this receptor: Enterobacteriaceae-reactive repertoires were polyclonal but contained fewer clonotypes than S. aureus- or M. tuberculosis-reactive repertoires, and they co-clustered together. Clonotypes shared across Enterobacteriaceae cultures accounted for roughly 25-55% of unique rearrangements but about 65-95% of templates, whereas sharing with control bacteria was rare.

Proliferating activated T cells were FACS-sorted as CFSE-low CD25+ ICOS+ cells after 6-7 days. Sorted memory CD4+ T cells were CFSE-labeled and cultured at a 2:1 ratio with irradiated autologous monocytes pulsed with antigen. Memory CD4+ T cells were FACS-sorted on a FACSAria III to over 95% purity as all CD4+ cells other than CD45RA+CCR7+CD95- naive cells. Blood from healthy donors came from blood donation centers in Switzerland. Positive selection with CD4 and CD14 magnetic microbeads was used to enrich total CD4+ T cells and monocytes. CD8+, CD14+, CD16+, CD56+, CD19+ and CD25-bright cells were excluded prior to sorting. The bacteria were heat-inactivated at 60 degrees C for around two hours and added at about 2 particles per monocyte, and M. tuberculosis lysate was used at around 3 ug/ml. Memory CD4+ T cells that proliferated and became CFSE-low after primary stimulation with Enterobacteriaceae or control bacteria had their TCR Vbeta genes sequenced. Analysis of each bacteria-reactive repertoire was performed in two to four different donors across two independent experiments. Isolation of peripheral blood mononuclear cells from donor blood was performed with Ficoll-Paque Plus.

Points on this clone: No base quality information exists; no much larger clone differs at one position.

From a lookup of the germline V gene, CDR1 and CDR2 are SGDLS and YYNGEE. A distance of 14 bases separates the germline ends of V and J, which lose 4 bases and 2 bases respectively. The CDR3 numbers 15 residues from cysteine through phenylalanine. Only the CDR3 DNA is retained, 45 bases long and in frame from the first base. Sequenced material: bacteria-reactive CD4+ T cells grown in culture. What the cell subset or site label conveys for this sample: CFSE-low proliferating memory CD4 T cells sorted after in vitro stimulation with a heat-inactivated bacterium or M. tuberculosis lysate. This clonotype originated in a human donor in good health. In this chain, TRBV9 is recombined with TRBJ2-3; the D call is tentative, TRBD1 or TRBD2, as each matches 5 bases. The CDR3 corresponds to CASSFRDRHTDTQYF. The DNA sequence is TGTGCCAGCAGCTTCCGGGACCGCCACACAGATACGCAGTATTTT.